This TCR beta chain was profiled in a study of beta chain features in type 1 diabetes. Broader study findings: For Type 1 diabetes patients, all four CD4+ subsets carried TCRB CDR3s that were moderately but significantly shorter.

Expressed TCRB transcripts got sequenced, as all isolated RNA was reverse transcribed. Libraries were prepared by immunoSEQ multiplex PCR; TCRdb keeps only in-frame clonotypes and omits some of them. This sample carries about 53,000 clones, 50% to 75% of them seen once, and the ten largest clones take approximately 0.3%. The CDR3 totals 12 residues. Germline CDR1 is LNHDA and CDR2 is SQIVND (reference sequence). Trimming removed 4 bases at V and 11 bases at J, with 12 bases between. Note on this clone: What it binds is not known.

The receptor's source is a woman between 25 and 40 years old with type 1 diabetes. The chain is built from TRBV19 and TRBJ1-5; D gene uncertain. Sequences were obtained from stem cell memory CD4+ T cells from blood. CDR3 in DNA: TGTGCCAGTAGTAGCGGGAGTTTTGCCCAGCATTTT. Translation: CASSSGSFAQHF.